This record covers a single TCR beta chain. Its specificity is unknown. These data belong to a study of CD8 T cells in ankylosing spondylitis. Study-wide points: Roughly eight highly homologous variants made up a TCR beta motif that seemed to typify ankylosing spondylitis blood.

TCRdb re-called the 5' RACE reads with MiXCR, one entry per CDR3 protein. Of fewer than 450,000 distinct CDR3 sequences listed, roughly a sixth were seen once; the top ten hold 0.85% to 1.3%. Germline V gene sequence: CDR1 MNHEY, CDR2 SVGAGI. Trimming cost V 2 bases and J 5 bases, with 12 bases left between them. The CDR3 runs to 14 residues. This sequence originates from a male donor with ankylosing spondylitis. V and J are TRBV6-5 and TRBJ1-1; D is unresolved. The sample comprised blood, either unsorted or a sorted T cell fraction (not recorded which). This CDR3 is CASSYIGTETEAFF. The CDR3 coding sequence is TGTGCCAGCAGTTACATCGGAACCGAAACTGAAGCTTTCTTT.